This T cell receptor (beta chain) is from a study of T cells in Graves' hyperthyroidism and ophthalmopathy (dated by TCRdb to between 2018 and 2021). For the wider study: To identify TCR V-J signatures that set the groups apart, the researchers used a discovery cohort of 100 patients, made up of under 50 with Graves' ophthalmopathy and some 60 with stable Graves' hyperthyroidism. Prospective prediction of ophthalmopathy was tested in an independent validation cohort of 18 hyperthyroidism patients and 15 to 17 patients who later progressed to ophthalmopathy. The 100 discovery patients were randomly split 7:3 into training and test sets. In several Graves' hyperthyroidism patients, the study also compared T-cell repertoires from thyroid tissue with T-cell repertoires from blood. Following sampling, methimazole starting at 30 mg daily was given to hyperthyroidism patients, and high-dose intravenous methylprednisolone was given to ophthalmopathy patients. TCR Vbeta CDR3 sequencing of 135 peripheral blood samples (43 ophthalmopathy, about 74 hyperthyroidism and approximately 17 progressor patients) is reported in the paper.

The CDR3 holds 15 amino acids from the cysteine to the phenylalanine. Here the CDR3 DNA is all that survives: 45 bases in frame from base 1. Between the V and J ends, shortened by 3 bases and 4 bases respectively, the junction contains 15 bases. The germline V gene (reference sequence) yields LNHNV for CDR1 and YYDKDF for CDR2. On this clonotype: Its specific antigen is unknown. No much larger clone is present one base from it, and per-base qualities are unavailable.

Amplification of TCR beta CDR3 regions was carried out from RNA transcripts. A first-round RT-PCR of the TCR CDR3 used the HTBI primer set with the Qiagen OneStep RT-PCR kit. A second multiplex PCR round built the libraries, followed by size selection and purification. Sequencing of the libraries was done on an Illumina HiSeq2000 using paired-end 100 bp reads. Regarding the original processing steps: SOAPnuke was used to process the raw data, with reads discarded if the reads contained adapters or uncalled bases, had a mean Phred below 15, or lacked an exact constant-primer or identifier match. High-quality paired reads were merged with COPE v1.2.5, and unique nucleotide sequences were defined as clonotypes. Clonotypes were aligned to IMGT TRBV, TRBD and TRBJ reference segments using MiTCR v1.1. The analysis included only V-J combinations with a frequency above 0.0001, which together covered roughly 99% of the repertoires. A TCS score was defined as the ratio between F50 (clonal expansion) and ExV (chaos), using BLOSUM62-based TCRdist between CDR3 peptides within each V-J. Welch's t-statistics and random forest reduced approximately 520 V-J features to roughly 13, which were used in a naive Bayes classifier (R e1071). Thyroid-blood repertoire similarity was quantified with the Morisita-Horn index. TCRdb itself trimmed the public reads at Q25 with fastp, ran MiXCR and retained productive beta chains. For every CDR3 protein sequence, its rows merge into one entry that carries the most common genes and DNA. What appears here as the V and J calls and clone size reflects TCRdb's work, not the paper's. This sample lists around 660,000 distinct CDR3 sequences; 40% to 55% were detected once. The ten largest clones take up less than 8.5% of the sample.

Paper-wide results and their limitations: No statistical method was used to fix the sample size in advance, and group allocation was not hidden from the investigators. Blood samples also contained most of the expanded thyroid clonotypes (frequency above 0.001), which suggests that blood repertoires may reflect thyroid immune responses. A 13 V-J signature model separated ophthalmopathy from stable hyperthyroidism, with around 88% sensitivity and 81% to 82% specificity in cross-validation and 80%/75% in testing. During validation, the model predicted progression to ophthalmopathy a median of about 5.9 months ahead of onset, with 70.59% sensitivity and almost 75% specificity.

Patients with uncontrolled infections, other autoimmune diseases, pregnancy or lactation were excluded. Diagnoses relied on clinical symptoms, serum thyroxine and TRAb, thyroid ultrasound and orbital computed tomography. Total RNA was extracted using Trizol reagent, and RNA quality was assessed on an Agilent 2100 Bioanalyzer. Sample: peripheral blood or thyroid tissue (not recorded which). The chain is encoded by TRBV15 joined to TRBJ1-2, with TRBD1 as a weak D call on 5 bases. The sequence was collected from an adult man with Graves' disease, either hyperthyroidism or ophthalmopathy (not recorded which). The DNA is TGTGCCACCAGCAGCTTGAGCGAGGGGATCTATGGCTACACCTTC. This sequence encodes CATSSLSEGIYGYTF. The CDR3, completed at both ends by the reference TRBV15 and TRBJ1-2 genes, gives the full variable domain DAMVIQNPRYQVTQFGKPVTLSCSQTLNHNVMYWYQQKSSQAPKLLFHYYDKDFNNEADTPDNFQSRRPNTSFCFLDIRSPGLGDTAMYLCATSSLSEGIYGYTFGSGTRLTVV.